A selection of T cell receptor beta chains follows, all from one sample in a study of blood T cell repertoires in COVID-19. The method was immunoSEQ multiplex PCR; TCRdb's version includes in-frame clones alone and lacks a portion of them. The sample carries 180,000 or so clones, around four fifths recorded once. Source material: peripheral blood. These receptors came from a man between 40 and 49 years old who had recovered from COVID-19. Each CDR3 is given with its conserved first and last residue. Fields, in order: D gene, V gene, CDR3 length, clone size, J gene, CDR3 protein, CDR3 DNA. The D gene is left open where the match is weak. Clone sizes are given selectively: once, few, many, or a class where the clone is expanded.

d_call: TRBD2
v_call: TRBV11-1
cdr3_length: 16
clone_size: -
j_call: TRBJ2-1
cdr3_aa: CASSSRRTSYYNEQFF
cdr3_nt: TGTGCCAGCAGCTCACGCCGGACTAGCTACTACAATGAGCAGTTCTTC

d_call: -
v_call: TRBV7-9
cdr3_length: 11
clone_size: -
j_call: TRBJ2-7
cdr3_aa: CASSGAYEQYF
cdr3_nt: TGTGCCAGCAGCGGGGCATACGAGCAGTACTTC

d_call: -
v_call: TRBV12-3/TRBV12-4
cdr3_length: 13
clone_size: -
j_call: TRBJ1-2
cdr3_aa: CASRGTYGYGYTF
cdr3_nt: TGTGCCAGCAGAGGGACATATGGCTATGGCTACACCTTC

d_call: TRBD1
v_call: TRBV3-1/TRBV3-2
cdr3_length: 18
clone_size: -
j_call: TRBJ1-6
cdr3_aa: CASSQSTGRDSYNSPLHF
cdr3_nt: TGTGCCAGCAGCCAGTCGACAGGGCGAGACTCCTATAATTCACCCCTCCACTTT

d_call: -
v_call: TRBV2
cdr3_length: 13
clone_size: -
j_call: TRBJ1-4
cdr3_aa: CASSERGNEKLFF
cdr3_nt: TGTGCCAGCAGTGAGAGGGGGAATGAAAAACTGTTTTTT

d_call: TRBD1
v_call: TRBV5-6
cdr3_length: 14
clone_size: -
j_call: TRBJ2-5
cdr3_aa: CASMGQTNVETQYF
cdr3_nt: TGTGCCAGTATGGGACAGACGAACGTGGAGACCCAGTACTTC

d_call: -
v_call: TRBV19
cdr3_length: 15
clone_size: -
j_call: TRBJ2-2
cdr3_aa: CASNTGSFGSGELFF
cdr3_nt: TGTGCCAGTAACACCGGGTCCTTTGGAAGCGGGGAGCTGTTTTTT

d_call: TRBD2
v_call: TRBV27
cdr3_length: 16
clone_size: -
j_call: TRBJ2-7
cdr3_aa: CASRRGPGTRGYEQYF
cdr3_nt: TGTGCCAGCAGACGGGGACCCGGGACTAGGGGCTACGAGCAGTACTTC

d_call: -
v_call: TRBV3-1/TRBV3-2
cdr3_length: 12
clone_size: -
j_call: TRBJ1-2
cdr3_aa: CASSQQGYGYTF
cdr3_nt: TGTGCCAGCAGCCAACAGGGGTATGGCTACACCTTC

d_call: -
v_call: TRBV11-2
cdr3_length: 13
clone_size: -
j_call: TRBJ2-7
cdr3_aa: CASSLAPSGEQYF
cdr3_nt: TGTGCCAGCAGCTTAGCTCCGTCCGGCGAGCAGTACTTC

d_call: -
v_call: TRBV21-1
cdr3_length: 13
clone_size: -
j_call: TRBJ2-5
cdr3_aa: CASSSWTQETQYF
cdr3_nt: TGTGCCAGCAGCTCCTGGACACAAGAGACCCAGTACTTC

d_call: TRBD2
v_call: TRBV24-1
cdr3_length: 13
clone_size: -
j_call: TRBJ2-7
cdr3_aa: CATSRGLADEQYF
cdr3_nt: TGTGCCACCAGTCGGGGACTAGCGGACGAGCAGTACTTC

d_call: -
v_call: TRBV11-2
cdr3_length: 14
clone_size: few
j_call: TRBJ1-4
cdr3_aa: CASSQTGLPEKLFF
cdr3_nt: TGTGCCAGCAGCCAGACGGGTCTGCCTGAAAAACTGTTTTTT

d_call: TRBD2
v_call: TRBV13
cdr3_length: 16
clone_size: -
j_call: TRBJ2-3
cdr3_aa: CASSLVTGLSGGTQYF
cdr3_nt: TGTGCCAGCAGCTTAGTCACCGGTCTCTCCGGGGGGACGCAGTATTTT

d_call: TRBD1
v_call: TRBV7-9
cdr3_length: 16
clone_size: -
j_call: TRBJ1-4
cdr3_aa: CASSFFGDSGYEKLFF
cdr3_nt: TGTGCCAGCAGCTTTTTTGGGGACAGCGGGTATGAAAAACTGTTTTTT

d_call: TRBD2
v_call: TRBV7-3
cdr3_length: 17
clone_size: -
j_call: TRBJ2-3
cdr3_aa: CASSPTSVPVGTDTQYF
cdr3_nt: TGTGCCAGCAGCCCTACTAGCGTCCCTGTAGGCACAGATACGCAGTATTTT

d_call: TRBD2
v_call: TRBV7-2
cdr3_length: 15
clone_size: -
j_call: TRBJ2-1
cdr3_aa: CASSSGLAEPNEQFF
cdr3_nt: TGTGCCAGCAGCTCGGGACTAGCGGAGCCCAATGAGCAGTTCTTC

d_call: -
v_call: TRBV5-1
cdr3_length: 14
clone_size: once
j_call: TRBJ2-3
cdr3_aa: CASSPDTYTDTQYF
cdr3_nt: TGCGCCAGCAGCCCGGACACATACACAGATACGCAGTATTTT